This is a list of T cell receptor beta chains from one sample in a study of post-analysis software for immune sequencing data. TCRdb recomputed calls from the PCR reads with MiXCR, one row per CDR3 protein. The data contain fewer than 550,000 distinct CDR3 sequences, about a third of them singletons. The source material was blood. These receptors were taken from a girl aged 2-17 years with multiple sclerosis. The CDR3 runs from the conserved cysteine through the conserved F or W. Fields, in order: clone size, V gene, J gene, D gene, CDR3 protein, CDR3 DNA. A D gene is named only where the DNA matches it firmly. Only some rows state a clone size, as once, few, many or a class for expanded clones.

NA	TRBV28	TRBJ2-1	TRBD1	CASSFLGTGTDEQFF	TGTGCCAGCAGTTTTCTGGGGACAGGGACCGATGAGCAGTTCTTC
NA	TRBV5-1	TRBJ1-5	TRBD1	CASSWTGGRNQPQHF	TGCGCCAGCAGCTGGACAGGGGGTCGCAATCAGCCCCAGCATTTT
few	TRBV3-1	TRBJ2-4	NA	CASSQEPGPVVGIQYF	TGTGCCAGCAGCCAAGAACCGGGCCCCGTGGTTGGCATTCAGTACTTC
NA	TRBV20-1	TRBJ1-1	NA	CSARVVAPNTEAFF	TGCAGTGCTAGAGTTGTGGCTCCGAACACTGAAGCTTTCTTT
NA	TRBV14	TRBJ1-1	NA	CASSRLGSGQGPEAFF	TGTGCCAGCAGCCGACTGGGGAGTGGACAAGGACCTGAAGCTTTCTTT
NA	TRBV12-3/TRBV12-4	TRBJ2-6	NA	CASSLSAGNVLTF	TGTGCCAGCAGTTTATCAGCGGGCAACGTCCTGACTTTC
few	TRBV12-3/TRBV12-4	TRBJ2-1	NA	CASSLGSGVDTEQFF	TGTGCCAGCAGTTTAGGGTCAGGGGTAGACACTGAGCAGTTCTTC
NA	TRBV5-1	TRBJ1-1	NA	CASSLFGGGTEAFF	TGCGCCAGCAGCTTGTTTGGGGGCGGCACTGAAGCTTTCTTT
NA	TRBV4-2	TRBJ2-1	NA	CASGLVGGTEVHEQFF	TGTGCCAGCGGCCTCGTGGGGGGGACAGAAGTCCATGAGCAGTTCTTC
few	TRBV10-3	TRBJ1-2	NA	CAISARGGYTF	TGTGCCATCAGTGCTAGGGGTGGCTACACCTTC
NA	TRBV11-2	TRBJ1-6	NA	CASSPLGTSLHF	TGTGCCAGCAGCCCCCTAGGGACATCCCTCCACTTT
many	TRBV9	TRBJ2-3	TRBD2	CASSVANGGNTQYF	TGTGCCAGCAGCGTAGCAAACGGGGGGAATACGCAGTATTTT
few	TRBV12-3/TRBV12-4	TRBJ2-5	TRBD1	CASSDGQGETQYF	TGTGCCAGCAGTGACGGACAGGGAGAGACCCAGTACTTC
NA	TRBV6-5	TRBJ1-1	NA	CASSYVPGEVTEAFF	TGTGCCAGCAGTTACGTGCCGGGAGAGGTCACTGAAGCTTTCTTT
many	TRBV15	TRBJ2-5	NA	CATSRADVETQYF	TGTGCCACCAGCAGGGCCGATGTAGAGACCCAGTACTTC
NA	TRBV21-1	TRBJ2-5	NA	CASSSPRQQGLQETQYF	TGTGCCAGCAGTTCCCCCCGGCAGCAAGGGCTGCAAGAGACCCAGTACTTC
once	TRBV5-1	TRBJ2-3	NA	CASSLGWGGRSTDTQYF	TGCGCCAGCAGCTTGGGGTGGGGGGGCCGGAGCACAGATACGCAGTATTTT
NA	TRBV4-1	TRBJ1-1	NA	CASSQGSTVNTEAFF	TGCGCCAGCAGCCAAGGCTCGACAGTGAACACTGAAGCTTTCTTT
few	TRBV6-6	TRBJ2-3	TRBD2	CASSYPGGPQDTQYF	TGTGCCAGCAGTTACCCGGGGGGGCCGCAAGATACGCAGTATTTT
few	TRBV11-2	TRBJ1-6	TRBD1	CASSRQGANNSPLHF	TGTGCCAGCAGCCGCCAGGGGGCGAATAATTCACCCCTCCACTTT
few	TRBV4-2	TRBJ2-5	NA	CASSLTARDAEETQYF	TGTGCCAGCAGCCTCACGGCCCGGGACGCTGAAGAGACCCAGTACTTC
NA	TRBV28	TRBJ2-2	NA	CASSLLWRTGELFF	TGTGCCAGCTCACTATTATGGCGGACCGGGGAGCTGTTTTTT
few	TRBV20-1	TRBJ1-2	TRBD1	CSATQGNGYGYTF	TGCAGTGCTACACAGGGGAATGGGTATGGCTACACCTTC
NA	TRBV7-2	TRBJ1-6	NA	CASSLVVRSPLHF	TGTGCCAGCAGCTTAGTGGTCAGGTCACCCCTCCACTTT
NA	TRBV7-9	TRBJ2-6	NA	CASSLKGANVLTF	TGTGCCAGCAGCTTAAAGGGGGCCAACGTCCTGACTTTC
NA	TRBV5-1	TRBJ1-4	NA	CVSSFGTTEKLFF	TGCGTCAGCAGCTTTGGGACAACTGAAAAACTGTTTTTT
NA	TRBV29-1	TRBJ1-2	NA	CSVGGHTGPLTGYTF	TGCAGCGTTGGGGGCCATACAGGGCCCCTTACTGGCTACACCTTC
NA	TRBV2	TRBJ1-5	NA	CASSERTGNQPQHF	TGTGCCAGCAGTGAGAGGACGGGGAATCAGCCCCAGCATTTT
few	TRBV21-1	TRBJ2-5	NA	CASSKAGASGGAISQYF	TGTGCCAGCAGCAAAGCCGGGGCTAGCGGGGGGGCTATATCCCAGTACTTC
NA	TRBV7-8	TRBJ1-1	TRBD1	CASSLRSRGLSTEAFF	TGTGCCAGCAGCTTACGGTCCAGGGGGCTGAGCACTGAAGCTTTCTTT
once	TRBV18	TRBJ2-4	TRBD1	CASSPFRDRGNIQYF	TGTGCCAGCTCACCTTTCCGGGACAGGGGAAACATTCAGTACTTC
NA	TRBV10-3	TRBJ1-2	NA	CASGQTKNYGYTF	TGTGCCTCGGGACAAACTAAAAACTATGGCTACACCTTC
NA	TRBV9	TRBJ1-2	TRBD1	CASSVGQGVSGYTF	TGTGCCAGCAGCGTAGGACAGGGTGTGAGCGGCTACACCTTC
NA	TRBV7-2	TRBJ2-3	TRBD2	CASSLGLAGMWGTDTQYF	TGTGCCAGCAGTCTCGGACTAGCGGGGATGTGGGGCACAGATACGCAGTATTTT
NA	TRBV28	TRBJ2-5	TRBD1	CASSSSGQGNQETQYF	TGTGCCAGCAGCTCCTCCGGACAGGGGAACCAAGAGACCCAGTACTTC
many	TRBV4-1	TRBJ2-1	TRBD1	CASSSDRDSNEQFF	TGCGCCAGCAGCTCCGACCGGGACAGCAATGAGCAGTTCTTC
many	TRBV18	TRBJ2-5	NA	CASSPRGQETQYF	TGTGCCAGCAGTCCTCGGGGTCAAGAGACCCAGTACTTC
few	TRBV19	TRBJ1-4	NA	CASSRQLNEKLFF	TGTGCCAGTTCCCGCCAGCTTAATGAAAAACTGTTTTTT
few	TRBV5-5	TRBJ1-1	NA	CASSLSASVRSTEAFF	TGTGCCAGCAGCTTGAGTGCCTCCGTCAGGAGCACTGAAGCTTTCTTT
NA	TRBV5-1	TRBJ2-6	NA	CASSLYAPGTTGANVLTF	TGCGCCAGCAGCTTGTATGCCCCGGGAACTACTGGGGCCAACGTCCTGACTTTC
NA	TRBV5-1	TRBJ1-2	NA	CASSLNEDGYTF	TGCGCCAGCAGCCTGAATGAGGATGGCTACACCTTC
few	TRBV20-1	TRBJ2-3	NA	CSAGTSSTDTQYF	TGCAGTGCTGGGACATCGTCCACAGATACGCAGTATTTT
NA	TRBV18	TRBJ2-1	TRBD1	CASSPGRGRLNEQFF	TGTGCCAGCTCACCAGGCAGGGGGCGGTTGAATGAGCAGTTCTTC
many	TRBV20-1	TRBJ2-3	NA	CSAREAATDTQYF	TGCAGTGCTAGAGAAGCGGCCACAGATACGCAGTATTTT
many	TRBV29-1	TRBJ2-5	TRBD1	CSAGTAQETQYF	TGCAGCGCTGGGACAGCTCAAGAGACCCAGTACTTC
NA	TRBV11-2	TRBJ2-1	NA	CASSLDRAGRSYNEQFF	TGTGCCAGCAGCTTAGACCGGGCGGGGAGATCCTACAATGAGCAGTTCTTC
NA	TRBV20-1	TRBJ1-5	NA	CSAQDGYAHQPQHF	TGCAGTGCTCAGGACGGGTATGCGCATCAGCCCCAGCATTTT
NA	TRBV7-9	TRBJ1-5	NA	CASSLEVPLRGPQHF	TGTGCCAGCAGCTTAGAAGTCCCGCTACGTGGGCCCCAGCATTTT
many	TRBV7-2	TRBJ2-6	NA	CASSLASKGGTSGANVLTF	TGTGCCAGCAGCTTAGCGTCGAAGGGGGGAACCTCTGGGGCCAACGTCCTGACTTTC
NA	TRBV6-5	TRBJ2-1	NA	CASSLPLGGGDYSSYNEQFF	TGTGCCAGCAGTTTACCACTCGGCGGGGGCGACTATAGCTCCTACAATGAGCAGTTCTTC
NA	TRBV5-1	TRBJ1-2	NA	CACGPYLNYGYTF	TGCGCCTGTGGTCCTTACCTTAACTATGGCTACACCTTC
once	TRBV27	TRBJ1-2	TRBD1	CARSHLPFLTGKGGYTF	TGTGCCCGCAGTCATCTCCCCTTTTTGACAGGGAAGGGGGGCTACACCTTC
NA	TRBV3-1	TRBJ2-7	NA	CASRLGYEQYF	TGTGCCTCCAGACTCGGCTACGAGCAGTACTTC